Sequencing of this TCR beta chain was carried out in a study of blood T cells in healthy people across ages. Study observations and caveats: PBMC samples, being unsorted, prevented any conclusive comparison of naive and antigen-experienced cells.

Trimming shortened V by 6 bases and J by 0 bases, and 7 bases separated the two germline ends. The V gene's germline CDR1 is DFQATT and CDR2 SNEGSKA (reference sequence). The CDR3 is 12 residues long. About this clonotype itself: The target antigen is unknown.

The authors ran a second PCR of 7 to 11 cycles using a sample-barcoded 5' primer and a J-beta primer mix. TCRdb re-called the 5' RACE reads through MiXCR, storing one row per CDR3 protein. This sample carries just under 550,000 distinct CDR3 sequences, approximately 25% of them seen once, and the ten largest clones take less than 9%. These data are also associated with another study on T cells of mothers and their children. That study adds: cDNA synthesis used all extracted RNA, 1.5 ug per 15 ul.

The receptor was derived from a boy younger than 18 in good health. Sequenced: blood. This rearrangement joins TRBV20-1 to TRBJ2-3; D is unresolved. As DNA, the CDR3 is TGCAGTGCAACGAGTAGCACAGATACGCAGTATTTT. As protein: CSATSSTDTQYF.